Listed here are 10 T cell receptor beta chains from one sample, sequenced in a study of radiotherapy plus CTLA-4 blockade in lung cancer. Sequencing used immunoSEQ multiplex PCR; TCRdb keeps in-frame clones, though not all of them. Found here are roughly 62,000 clones, approximately 76% of them singletons; the top ten hold 2.9%. The sample consisted of peripheral blood, taken from a patient treated with radiotherapy plus ipilimumab. These receptors originate from a human donor with non-small cell lung cancer who had a complete response to radiotherapy plus ipilimumab.

V usage is TRBV19 and J usage is TRBJ1-2; perhaps TRBD1 as D (5 bases). V lost 3 bases and J 8 bases, leaving 7 bases between the germline ends. There are 11 residues in the CDR3. CDR1 LNHDA and CDR2 SQIVND come from the germline V gene (reference sequence). The CDR3, as DNA: TGTGCCAGTAGTATTCAGGGCGGCTACACCTTC. This encodes CASSIQGGYTF.

The J gene is TRBJ1-1, the V gene TRBV6-5; the D gene is possibly TRBD1 (6 bases). The CDR3 is 14 amino acids. The ends were cut back, 6 bases at V and 2 bases at J, with 13 bases in the middle. CDR1 is MNHEY and CDR2 is SVGAGI in the germline V gene. The CDR3 here is CASSQGFTNTEAFF. The CDR3 DNA sequence: TGTGCCAGCAGCCAGGGGTTTACCAACACTGAAGCTTTCTTT.

The CDR3 is CASSDVVGSPLHF. In DNA form, the CDR3 reads TGTGCCAGCAGTGACGTCGTCGGGTCACCCCTCCACTTT. The chain has TRBV6-1 and TRBJ1-6, with D hard to call. V lost 3 bases to trimming and J lost 10 bases, with 10 bases between them. From germline, CDR1 is MNHNS and CDR2 SASEGT. This CDR3 has 13 amino acids.

CDR3 residues: CASRSTGAGVAEAFF. The CDR3 region has the DNA TGTGCCAGTCGGTCGACAGGGGCCGGTGTGGCTGAAGCTTTCTTT. This chain joins TRBV2 and TRBJ1-1, with TRBD1 matching 8 bases. The CDR3 loop spans 15 amino acids. With 9 bases clipped from V and 6 bases from J, the junction kept 15 bases outside the gene matches. Per germline, CDR1 SNHLY and CDR2 FYNNEI. Full variable domain (missing parts from reference TRBV2 and TRBJ1-1): EPEVTQTPSHQVTQMGQEVILRCVPISNHLYFYWYRQILGQKVEFLVSFYNNEISEKSEIFDDQFSVERPDGSNFTLKIRSTKLEDSAMYFCASRSTGAGVAEAFFGQGTRLTVV.

This rearrangement joins TRBV2 to TRBJ2-7; 7 bases line up with TRBD1. Germline CDR1 reads SNHLY; CDR2 reads FYNNEI. V shed 7 bases and J 3 bases; nucleotides not matched to a gene: 6. CDR3 length equals 13 residues. The CDR3 DNA reads TGTGCCAGCACGGGACAGATTCTCTACGAGCAGTACTTC. Amino acids: CASTGQILYEQYF. The complete variable domain, with remaining parts taken from reference TRBV2 and TRBJ2-7, reads EPEVTQTPSHQVTQMGQEVILRCVPISNHLYFYWYRQILGQKVEFLVSFYNNEISEKSEIFDDQFSVERPDGSNFTLKIRSTKLEDSAMYFCASTGQILYEQYFGPGTRLTVT.

The chain carries TRBV4-1 and TRBJ1-4; TRBD1 agrees at 7 bases. The CDR3 loop spans 14 amino acids. CDR1 is MGHRA, CDR2 YSYEKL, per germline. The J segment lost 5 bases and the V segment lost 4 bases, leaving 4 bases of the junction unmatched. Here the CDR3 reads CASSRQGRNEKLFF. DNA of the CDR3: TGCGCCAGCAGCCGACAGGGCAGGAATGAAAAACTGTTTTTT.

The J gene is TRBJ1-4, the V gene TRBV10-1; D is ambiguous. V lost 0 bases and J lost 7, with 9 bases in between. Per germline, CDR1 WNHNN and CDR2 SYGVQD (reference sequence). This CDR3 spans 14 amino acids. The CDR3 DNA reads TGCGCCAGCAGTGAGTCTTCAGGAGGTGAAAAACTGTTTTTT. This sequence encodes CASSESSGGEKLFF.

Only a few counts were recorded for this clone. Here the CDR3 reads CASSPFNTQYF. CDR3 nucleotides: TGTGCCAGCAGCCCCTTTAATACGCAGTATTTT. The V call is TRBV7-2, the J call TRBJ2-3; the D is unclear. The germline V and J ends were trimmed by 5 bases and 7 bases, with 7 bases remaining between them. This CDR3 comprises 11 residues. Germline V lookup: CDR1 SGHTA, CDR2 FQGNSA.

By share of the sample, this clone is medium-sized. The chain recombines TRBV2 with TRBJ1-2; 9 bases agree with TRBD1. V shed 6 bases and J 7 bases; nucleotides not matched to a gene: 3. CDR1 and CDR2 from the germline V gene are SNHLY and FYNNEI. The length of the CDR3 is 12 residues. The CDR3 nucleotides are TGTGCCAGCAGCGGACAGGGGTTTGGCTACACCTTC. The encoded protein is CASSGQGFGYTF.

This clone was seen once. This chain joins TRBV30 and TRBJ2-1; the match to TRBD2 covers 9 bases. The CDR3 loop spans 17 amino acids. Germline V gives CDR1 GTSNPN, CDR2 SVGIG (reference sequence). Losses at the gene ends were 0 bases for V and 7 bases for J; bases not matched to a gene: 13. CDR3 nucleotide sequence: TGTGCCTGGAGTGTACAGTTTGGCGGGAGGGCCGGGAATGAGCAGTTCTTC. Translating gives CAWSVQFGGRAGNEQFF. Together with reference TRBV30 and TRBJ2-1, the CDR3 gives the full variable domain: SQTIHQWPATLVQPVGSPLSLECTVEGTSNPNLYWYRQAAGRGLQLLFYSVGIGQISSEVPQNLSASRPQDRQFILSSKKLLLSDSGFYLCAWSVQFGGRAGNEQFFGPGTRLTVL.